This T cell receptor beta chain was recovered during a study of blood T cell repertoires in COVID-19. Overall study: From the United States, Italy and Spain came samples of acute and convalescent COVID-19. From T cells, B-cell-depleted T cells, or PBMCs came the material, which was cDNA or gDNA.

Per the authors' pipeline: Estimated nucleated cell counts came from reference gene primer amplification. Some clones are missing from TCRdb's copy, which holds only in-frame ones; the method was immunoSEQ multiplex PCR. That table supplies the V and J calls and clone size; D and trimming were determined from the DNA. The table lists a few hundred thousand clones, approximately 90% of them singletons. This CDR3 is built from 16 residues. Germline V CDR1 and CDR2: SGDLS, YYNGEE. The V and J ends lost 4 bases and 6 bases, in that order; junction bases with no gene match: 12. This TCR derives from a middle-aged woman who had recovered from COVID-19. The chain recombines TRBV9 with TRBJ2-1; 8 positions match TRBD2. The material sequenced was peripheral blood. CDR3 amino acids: CASSPRAGVLVNEQFF. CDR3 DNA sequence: TGTGCCAGCAGCCCCAGAGCGGGAGTACTGGTCAATGAGCAGTTCTTC. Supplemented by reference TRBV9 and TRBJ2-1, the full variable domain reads DSGVTQTPKHLITATGQRVTLRCSPRSGDLSVYWYQQSLDQGLQFLIQYYNGEERAKGNILERFSAQQFPDLHSELNLSSLELGDSALYFCASSPRAGVLVNEQFFGPGTRLTVL.